This T cell receptor (beta chain) comes out of a study of blood T cell repertoires in COVID-19 (dated by TCRdb to the early 2020s). Concerning the study at large: Samples covering the acute and convalescent phases of COVID-19 were provided by collaborators in the United States, Italy and Spain. Samples were obtained from the ongoing ImmuneRACE study (first 160 participants) and from 1,254 subjects provided by 6 global collaborators. HLA class I and class II types, where available, came from metadata supplied by the sample provider rather than from assay-based typing. The prospective study material was composed of cDNA or gDNA derived from T cells, B-cell-depleted T cells, or PBMCs. A de-identified subject ID, COVID-19 status, age in years and sex were almost always included in the sample metadata. The repertoires were released in a freely available public database intended as a resource for research on the immune response to SARS-CoV-2. Subjects who had been exposed to COVID-19, were actively infected with it, or had recovered from it provided the deeply sampled blood TCRbeta repertoires that made up the dataset. What the authors observed across the whole study: How much clinical and demographic metadata was included differed by source and by participant, and the metadata was provided uncurated.

The immunoSEQ Assay, a bias-controlled multiplex PCR, was used to amplify TCRbeta CDR3 regions from genomic DNA. Turning to the authors' computational methods: The number of nucleated cells in each sample was estimated from the amplification of reference gene primers within the assay. To quantify the absolute abundance of each unique TCRbeta CDR3 rearrangement, sequence reads were collapsed and filtered. For each sample, productive Simpson clonality was calculated by taking the square root of Simpson's diversity index across productive rearrangements. TCRdb retrieved this table from immuneACCESS and kept in-frame rearrangements only. Not all clones are present; in checked studies, unresolved V genes account for under half, and no reason is known for the remainder. V and J calls and clone size are given by that table; D and trimming were obtained from the DNA. This sample comprises over 250,000 clones, about 87% of them detected only once. Approximately 3.7% of the sample belongs to the ten largest clones.

Spanning cysteine to phenylalanine, the CDR3 consists of 17 amino acids. Left in the record is the CDR3 DNA by itself, 51 bases read in frame from the first base. V has 4 bases trimmed and J has 5 bases trimmed; junction bases matching no gene number 9. According to the germline V gene, CDR1 reads SGHRS and CDR2 reads YFSETQ. A second Seattle source provided samples from volunteer blood donors who had recovered from COVID-19. The collaborating institutions used their own protocols to collect whole blood in K2EDTA tubes. For TCRbeta analysis, collaborators shipped samples in one of three forms: frozen whole blood, isolated PBMCs, or DNA extracted from either of those sample types. As for this clone: No antigen is known for it. No much larger clone exists at a distance of one base, and base qualities are not known.

Rearrangement joined TRBV5-1 to TRBJ2-5, with 15 bases matching TRBD2. The clonotype originates from a man in his fifties or sixties who had recovered from COVID-19. The sequenced sample consisted of peripheral blood. The CDR3 region: CASSPRTSGGAGETQYF. The base sequence is TGCGCCAGCAGCCCTAGGACTAGCGGGGGGGCTGGGGAGACCCAGTACTTC.